A selection of T cell receptor beta chains follows, all from one sample in a study of tumor and adjacent non-tumor tissue in lung cancer. TCRdb re-called the multiplex PCR reads with MiXCR, one entry per CDR3 protein. The table has approximately 79,000 distinct CDR3 sequences, around 57% seen once. Specimen: lung tumor tissue. These receptors were taken from an older man with non-small cell lung cancer. Each CDR3 is given with its conserved first and last residue. Each record gives: V gene, J gene, D gene, clone size, CDR3 DNA, CDR3 protein. The D gene is left open where the match is weak. Rows may omit the clone size; those that give it use once, few, many or a size class.

>TRBV29-1|TRBJ1-5|.|.
TGCAGCGTCGCGCAAAGTAGCAATCAGCCCCAGCATTTT
CSVAQSSNQPQHF
>TRBV5-1|TRBJ2-3|TRBD2|few
TGCGCCAGCAGCCCTCCGGTCGCGGGGGGAGGTACAGATACGCAGTATTTT
CASSPPVAGGGTDTQYF
>TRBV28|TRBJ2-2|TRBD2|.
TGTGCCAGCAGCGCCCCGGGACTAGGATCCGGGGAGCTGTTTTTT
CASSAPGLGSGELFF
>TRBV6-6|TRBJ1-1|.|.
TGTGCCAGCAGTTACCCTACTACAAGGACTGAAGCTTCCTTT
CASSYPTTRTEASF
>TRBV12-3/TRBV12-4|TRBJ1-1|.|.
TGTGCGACGGGGAAGATGAACACTGAGGCTTTCTTT
CATGKMNTEAFF
>TRBV29-1|TRBJ2-7|.|.
TGCAGCGTCCGAAGTGGCCTAGTACCCTACGAGCAGTACTTC
CSVRSGLVPYEQYF
>TRBV5-4|TRBJ1-1|.|many
TGTGCCAGCAGCCAAGACAGGCTGGAAGCTTTCTTT
CASSQDRLEAFF
>TRBV11-2|TRBJ1-4|TRBD1|.
TGTGCTAGCAGCAAACAGGGGGCCCATAATGAAAAACTGTTTTTT
CASSKQGAHNEKLFF
>TRBV20-1|TRBJ2-6|.|.
TGCAGTGCTAGAGATCGCGCAGGGGACGCTGGGGCCAACGTCCTGACTTTC
CSARDRAGDAGANVLTF
>TRBV20-1|TRBJ2-7|TRBD2|.
TGCAGTGGTAGAGATGTGTATAGCGGGAGAGTCATGGACGAGCAGTACTTC
CSGRDVYSGRVMDEQYF
>TRBV29-1|TRBJ2-1|.|.
TGCAGCATTGAACCGGGACACCCCTACAATGAGCAGTTCTTC
CSIEPGHPYNEQFF
>TRBV28|TRBJ1-5|.|.
TGTGCCAGCGGGCGGGAGGGCAATCAGCCCCAGCATTTT
CASGREGNQPQHF
>TRBV6-1|TRBJ1-6|.|.
TGTGCCAGCAGTGAACTGGAGAAAGGTCCACCCCTCCACTTT
CASSELEKGPPLHF
>TRBV7-9|TRBJ1-1|.|.
TGTGCCAGCAATATTCAGGGGATGACTGAAGCTTTCTTT
CASNIQGMTEAFF
>TRBV12-3/TRBV12-4|TRBJ2-5|.|many
TGTGCCAGCAGTTTAAAACAGCTGGAGACCCAGTACTTC
CASSLKQLETQYF
>TRBV11-2|TRBJ2-2|TRBD2|.
TGTGTCAGCAGCTTAGTGATGGGGAGGGGTCCTAACACCGGGGAGCTGTTTTTT
CVSSLVMGRGPNTGELFF
>TRBV9|TRBJ2-2|.|.
TGTGCCAGCCGTCCGAACACCGGGGAGCTGTTTTTT
CASRPNTGELFF
>TRBV4-2|TRBJ2-7|.|.
TGTGCCAGCAGCCCTAGTTGGCGTCTGAGCTCCTACGAGCAGTACTTC
CASSPSWRLSSYEQYF
>TRBV11-2|TRBJ1-2|TRBD1|.
TGTGCCAGCAGCTCGACAGGGGGGGGCTATGGCTACACCTTC
CASSSTGGGYGYTF
>TRBV12-3/TRBV12-4|TRBJ2-6|.|many
TGTGCCAGTCTGGGGTTCTCTGGGGCCAACGTCCTGACTTTC
CASLGFSGANVLTF
>TRBV30|TRBJ1-6|TRBD1|.
TGTGCCAGTCGACAGGGTGGGAATTCACCCCTCCACTTT
CASRQGGNSPLHF
>TRBV29-1|TRBJ1-1|.|.
TGCAGCGTTGTGTCTGGCAGCCGCGAACGGTTTGAAGCTTTCTTT
CSVVSGSRERFEAFF
>TRBV6-6|TRBJ1-4|.|.
TGTGCCAGCAGGCACTCAGCTAATGAAAAACTGTTTTTT
CASRHSANEKLFF
>TRBV6-6|TRBJ2-1|.|many
TGTGCCAGCAGTTACGTAGGGGACCGAAGTTTCTTC
CASSYVGDRSFF
>TRBV5-1|TRBJ1-4|TRBD1|.
TGCGCCAGCAGCTCCCAAGACAGGGGAAAGGAAAAACTGTTTTTT
CASSSQDRGKEKLFF
>TRBV28|TRBJ2-2|.|.
TGTGCCAGCAAGACAGCGAACACCGGGGGGCTGTTTTTT
CASKTANTGGLFF
>TRBV5-1|TRBJ2-7|.|.
TGCGCCAGCAGCATGTTATACGAGCGGTACTTC
CASSMLYERYF
>TRBV28|TRBJ1-1|TRBD1|.
TGTGCCAGCAGTTTAATCCGGACAGGGGGGACTGAAGCTTTTTTT
CASSLIRTGGTEAFF
>TRBV28|TRBJ2-7|.|few
TGTGCCAGCACCACTCAGCTTGAGCAGTACTTC
CASTTQLEQYF
>TRBV29-1|TRBJ1-2|.|.
TGCAGCGTTGAGGGACTTGGCACGGATGGCTACAACTTC
CSVEGLGTDGYNF
>TRBV29-1|TRBJ2-3|TRBD2|.
TGCAGGGTTCAAACGGGGACTAGCGGGCGAGATATGCAGTATTTT
CRVQTGTSGRDMQYF
>TRBV6-1|TRBJ2-6|.|.
TGTACCAGCAGTGCCGAGGACAGCTCCGGAGCCAACGTCCTGACTTTC
CTSSAEDSSGANVLTF
>TRBV4-1|TRBJ2-1|.|.
TGCGCAGGCAGCCCCCTTAGCGAAATCTCCTACAATGAGCAGTTCTTC
CAGSPLSEISYNEQFF
>TRBV5-1|TRBJ2-2|.|many
TGCGCCAGCAGCTTGGATCGGAACACCGGGGAGCTGTTTTTT
CASSLDRNTGELFF
>TRBV11-1|TRBJ1-2|.|.
TGTACCAGCAGCATACAGAAGGGCTATGGTTACACCTTC
CTSSIQKGYGYTF
>TRBV29-1|TRBJ1-1|.|many
TGCAGCGTCGGAACCTCCTACACTGAAGCTTTCTTT
CSVGTSYTEAFF
>TRBV11-2|TRBJ2-1|TRBD2|.
TGTGCCAGCAGTCTCCGGAGCGGGGGCTACAATGAGGAGTTCTTC
CASSLRSGGYNEEFF
>TRBV30|TRBJ2-3|TRBD2|few
TGTGCCTGGGCGGGGGGTACGCAGTATTTT
CAWAGGTQYF
>TRBV30|TRBJ2-2|.|few
TGTGCCTGGAGTCGGCAGGGCGACACCGGGGAGCTGTTTTTT
CAWSRQGDTGELFF
>TRBV5-6|TRBJ2-3|TRBD1|many
TGTGCCAGCAGCTTTGGACAGGATTTTTCGTATTTT
CASSFGQDFSYF
>TRBV4-2|TRBJ2-2|.|.
TGTGCCAGTAGCCTGGGATGGCAGGACACCGGGGAGCTGTTTTTT
CASSLGWQDTGELFF
>TRBV2|TRBJ1-4|TRBD1|.
TGTGCCAGCAGAAGGACAGGGTCGGTTCGGGAACTGTTTTTT
CASRRTGSVRELFF
>TRBV10-1|TRBJ2-1|.|.
TGCGCCAGCAGTTACCTAGTGGGAAGCTCCTTCAATGAGCAGTTCTTC
CASSYLVGSSFNEQFF
>TRBV29-1|TRBJ1-1|TRBD1|.
TGCGGCGCCGAGGACAGGGAAACTCTCTTT
CGAEDRETLF
>TRBV2|TRBJ1-6|.|.
TGTGCCAGCAGTGCGGAGACGCAGAGTTCACCCCTCCACTTT
CASSAETQSSPLHF
>TRBV11-2|TRBJ2-7|.|.
TGTGTCAGCATCCACACAGGGTACGAGCAGTACTTC
CVSIHTGYEQYF
>TRBV5-6|TRBJ2-2|.|.
TGTACCAGCAGCTTAGGCCGTAAGGGCGGGGAGCTGTTTTTT
CTSSLGRKGGELFF
>TRBV11-2|TRBJ1-2|TRBD1|.
TGTGCTAGGGGCCTGACAGGGGCGGGCTATGGCTACACCTTC
CARGLTGAGYGYTF
>TRBV20-1|TRBJ2-2|TRBD1|few
TGCAGTGCTAGACGGGACAGGGGGTCTATAACCACCTGGGAGCTGTTTTTT
CSARRDRGSITTWELFF
>TRBV6-5|TRBJ2-7|.|.
TGTGCCAACAGGCAACGTGACACCTACGAGCAGTACTTC
CANRQRDTYEQYF
>TRBV29-1|TRBJ2-2|.|.
TGCAGCGTTGTACAGGGTTTCGGTAGTTCCGGGGAGCTGTTTTTT
CSVVQGFGSSGELFF
>TRBV11-2|TRBJ2-1|TRBD2|medium-sized
TGTGCCAGCAGCCCCCTAGCGGGGTTCTACAATGAGCAGTTCTTC
CASSPLAGFYNEQFF